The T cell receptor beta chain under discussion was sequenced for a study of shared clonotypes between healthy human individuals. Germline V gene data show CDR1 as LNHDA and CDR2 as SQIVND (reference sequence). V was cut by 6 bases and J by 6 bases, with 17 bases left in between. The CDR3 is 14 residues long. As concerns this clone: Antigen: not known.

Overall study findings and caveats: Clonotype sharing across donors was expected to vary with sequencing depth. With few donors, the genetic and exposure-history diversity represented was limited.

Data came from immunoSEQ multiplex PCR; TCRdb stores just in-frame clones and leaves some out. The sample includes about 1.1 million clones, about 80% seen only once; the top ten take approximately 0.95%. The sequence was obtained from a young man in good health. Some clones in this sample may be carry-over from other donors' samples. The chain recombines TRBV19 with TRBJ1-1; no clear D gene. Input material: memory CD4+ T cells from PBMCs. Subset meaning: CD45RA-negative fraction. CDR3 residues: CASRFNTGTAEAFF. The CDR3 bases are TGTGCCAGTAGGTTTAACACGGGAACCGCTGAAGCTTTCTTT. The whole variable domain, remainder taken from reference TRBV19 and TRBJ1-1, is DGGITQSPKYLFRKEGQNVTLSCEQNLNHDAMYWYRQDPGQGLRLIYYSQIVNDFQKGDIAEGYSVSREKKESFPLTVTSAQKNPTAFYLCASRFNTGTAEAFFGQGTRLTVV.